This T cell receptor (beta chain) was documented in a study of OX40 agonist ivuxolimab in advanced cancers. The overall study: At doses from 0.01 to 10 mg/kg, patients were given intravenous ivuxolimab every 2 weeks.

The protocol was immunoSEQ multiplex PCR, while the TCRdb copy is restricted to in-frame clones and leaves out a portion. The data contain approximately 120,000 clones, 92% of them singletons. Details on this clone: What it binds is not known.

This CDR3 comprises 13 residues. Trimming removed 6 bases from V and 3 bases from J, with 8 bases in between. Germline CDR1 reads MNHNY; CDR2 reads SVGAGI (reference sequence). Broader study findings: Antigen targets of the expanded peripheral T cells went undetermined.

The origin of this receptor is an adult with an advanced solid tumor such as melanoma, head and neck, liver or kidney cancer. This chain joins TRBV6-6 and TRBJ1-4; D is ambiguous. The specimen was CD4+ or CD8+ T cells sorted from blood, collected in a trial of the OX40 agonist ivuxolimab. Written as DNA, the CDR3 is TGTGCCAGCAGGGAGTTGTCTAATGAAAAACTGTTTTTT. This sequence encodes CASRELSNEKLFF.